This TCR beta chain was sequenced during a study of T cells in Graves' hyperthyroidism and ophthalmopathy. Whole-study results and caveats: Within blood appeared most thyroid clonotypes that had expanded above 0.001. Ophthalmopathy was distinguished from stable hyperthyroidism by 13 V-J signatures.

What was amplified from RNA transcripts were TCR beta CDR3 regions. Carried out on the TCR CDR3, a first-round RT-PCR used the HTBI primer set. TCRdb called the multiplex PCR reads again in MiXCR, with one record for every CDR3 protein. The profile shows 490,000 or so distinct CDR3 sequences, over 35% of them singletons. Diagnostic decisions used clinical symptoms, serum thyroxine and TRAb, thyroid ultrasound and orbital computed tomography. The CDR3 runs 15 residues. Germline CDR1 reads SGDLS; CDR2 reads YYNGEE. The V gene lost 0 bases and the J gene lost 4 bases, with 11 bases spanning the gap. Worth noting for this clonotype: The antigen is unknown.

This TCR came from an adult woman with Graves' disease, either hyperthyroidism or ophthalmopathy (not recorded which). Sequencing input: peripheral blood or thyroid tissue (not recorded which). The rearrangement uses TRBV9 and TRBJ1-3; tentatively, D is TRBD1 (5 bases). As DNA, the CDR3 is TGTGCCAGCAGCGTAGATCCGGGGACCGGAAACACCATATATTTT. This gives the protein CASSVDPGTGNTIYF.